The 29 T cell receptor beta chains given below trace back to one sample, sequenced in a study of shared clonotypes between healthy human individuals. Clones were sequenced by immunoSEQ multiplex PCR, and TCRdb holds only the in-frame ones, with some missing. Of more than 80,000 clones listed, about two thirds are singletons. Sequencing used memory CD8+ T cells sorted from blood. Subset specified: CD45RO+ cells pooled with CCR7-negative TemRA cells. The source of these receptors is a man younger than 40 in good health.

V and J are TRBV5-1 and TRBJ1-2, with 9 bases matching TRBD1. V gave up 5 bases and J gave up 6 bases; unmatched junction bases: 11. This CDR3 has 15 residues. The germline CDR1 and CDR2 sequences are SGHRS and YFSETQ. In DNA, the CDR3 is TGCGCCAGCAGTCGGGACAGGGTTCTTTCCGATGGCTACACCTTC. This encodes CASSRDRVLSDGYTF.

This clone was detected a few times. The chain combines TRBV5-6 with TRBJ1-4; TRBD1 might be the D (6 bases). The CDR3 totals 15 residues. V was shortened by 0 bases and J by 8 bases, with 14 bases between the two germline ends. Germline assignment: CDR1 SGHDT and CDR2 YYEEEE. The CDR3 sequence is CASSLVGGSWEKLFF. DNA for the CDR3: TGTGCCAGCAGCTTGGTGGGGGGCTCTTGGGAAAAACTGTTTTTT.

The genes are TRBV9 and TRBJ2-2, with D possibly TRBD2 on 6 matching bases. Germline CDR1 is SGDLS and CDR2 is YYNGEE. V gave up 3 bases and J gave up 1 base, with 16 bases separating them. This CDR3 is 17 amino acids long. The CDR3: CASSDAAGRKNTGELFF. For the CDR3, the DNA is TGTGCCAGCAGCGACGCCGCGGGGCGGAAGAACACCGGGGAGCTGTTTTTT.

The CDR3 protein is CASRDTTSGILFEQYF. The CDR3 coding sequence is TGTGCCAGCAGGGACACCACTAGCGGGATTCTTTTTGAGCAGTACTTC. The chain has TRBV28 and TRBJ2-7; 10 bases line up with TRBD2. The germline V gene encodes CDR1 MDHEN and CDR2 SYDVKM. The CDR3 spans 16 residues. V was pared by 6 bases and J by 7 bases, with 15 bases of the junction left unmatched.

The rearrangement joins TRBV27 to TRBJ2-7; 11 bases line up with TRBD2. Germline values: CDR1 MNHEY, CDR2 SMNVEV (reference sequence). The V gene end was trimmed by 1 base and the J gene end by 6 bases; junction bases not matched to a gene: 8. The CDR3 sequence is 16 residues long. Here the CDR3 reads CASSLLDSGRALEQYF. The CDR3 region has the DNA TGTGCCAGCAGTTTATTAGATAGCGGGAGGGCCCTCGAGCAGTACTTC.

This chain uses TRBV7-8 with TRBJ1-5; D not resolved. Germline V gene lookup returns CDR1 SGHVS and CDR2 FQNEAQ. Trimming took 5 bases from V and 4 from J, leaving 12 bases between them. There are 14 residues in the CDR3. Here the CDR3 reads CASSPMAINQPQHF. For the CDR3, the DNA is TGTGCCAGCAGCCCTATGGCTATTAATCAGCCCCAGCATTTT.

This chain joins TRBV9 and TRBJ2-2; D is unresolved. Trimming cost V 0 bases and J 4 bases, with 13 bases left between them. The germline V gene has CDR1 SGDLS and CDR2 YYNGEE. This CDR3 spans 16 amino acids. The CDR3 nucleotides are TGTGCCAGCAGCGTAGAAGGGTCGGAGAGCACCGGGGAGCTGTTTTTT. Translation gives CASSVEGSESTGELFF.

V gene TRBV5-1 combines with J gene TRBJ2-5, with 7 bases matching TRBD1. Germline lookup yields CDR1 SGHRS and CDR2 YFSETQ. The J segment lost 1 base and the V segment lost 0 bases, leaving 9 bases of the junction unmatched. The CDR3 length is 17 residues. Here the CDR3 reads CASSLAPGQSFQETQYF. Here the CDR3 DNA reads TGCGCCAGCAGCTTGGCCCCGGGACAGAGCTTCCAAGAGACCCAGTACTTC.

Only a few counts were recorded for this clone. The chain uses TRBV7-9 and TRBJ2-1, with D perhaps matching TRBD2 (7 bases). The length of the CDR3 is 16 residues. CDR1 and CDR2 from the germline V gene are SEHNR and FQNEAQ (reference sequence). Trimming pared 5 bases from V and 6 bases from J, leaving 20 bases between. The CDR3 reads CASSLPGGLGPNEQFF. CDR3 in DNA: TGTGCCAGCAGCCTCCCCGGGGGGCTCGGGCCCAATGAGCAGTTCTTC.

This clone occurred a few times. The rearrangement links TRBV7-2 to TRBJ1-2, with D unclear. V was pared by 5 bases and J by 8 bases, with 24 bases between. Per the germline V gene, CDR1 is SGHTA and CDR2 is FQGNSA. The CDR3 spans 16 residues. CDR3 coding DNA: TGTGCCAGCAGCGCGAACCTGGAGGCTGAGGGTGGAGGCTACACCTTC. This codes for CASSANLEAEGGGYTF.

This chain links TRBV23-1 with TRBJ2-5; tentative D call: TRBD2 (5 bases). TRBV23-1 is sorted into the ORF group, with uncertain function. The CDR3 runs to 14 residues. Trimming cost V 3 bases and J 3 bases, with 11 bases left between them. The CDR3 sequence is CASSHQDSKETQYF. The CDR3 nucleotides are TGCGCCAGCAGTCACCAGGACTCGAAAGAGACCCAGTACTTC.

This clone was counted only a few times. The sample holds other DNA sequences that translate to the same CDR3. This rearrangement joins TRBV27 to TRBJ1-1; 8 bases line up with TRBD1. The CDR3 runs 15 residues. CDR1 is MNHEY, CDR2 SMNVEV, per germline (reference sequence). Trimming removed 8 bases from V and 1 base from J; junction bases left unmatched: 9. The DNA of the CDR3 is TGTGCCAGCTCCTTTAGGGGGACAGGGAACACTGAAGCTTTCTTT. Its translation: CASSFRGTGNTEAFF.

The chain couples TRBV6-4 to TRBJ2-3, with unresolved D. V dropped 3 bases and J dropped 2 bases, with 6 bases sitting between them. Germline V CDR1 and CDR2: MRHNA, SNTAGT. CDR3 size: 13 residues. The CDR3 loop is CASSEGVTDTQYF. CDR3 bases: TGTGCCAGCAGTGAGGGTGTCACAGATACGCAGTATTTT.

Remarks on this clone: Given a much more abundant clone one base away, this may be a read error. Other DNA sequences in this specimen translate into the identical CDR3. V is TRBV5-4 and J is TRBJ1-4; the match to TRBD1 covers 10 bases. The CDR3 covers 15 residues. J was trimmed by 2 bases and V by 4 bases; bases with no gene match: 2. Germline CDR1 reads SGHNT; CDR2 reads YYREEE (reference sequence). The CDR3 DNA reads TGTGCCAGCAGCGGGGGACAGGGGACTAATGAAAAACTGTTTTTT. It translates to CASSGGQGTNEKLFF. The whole variable domain, filled in from reference TRBV5-4 and TRBJ1-4, reads ETGVTQSPTHLIKTRGQQVTLRCSSQSGHNTVSWYQQALGQGPQFIFQYYREEENGRGNFPPRFSGLQFPNYSSELNVNALELDDSALYLCASSGGQGTNEKLFFGSGTQLSVL.

The chain is built from TRBV9 and TRBJ2-1; D might be TRBD2 (6 bases). Trimming stripped 7 bases from V and 4 bases from J, with 18 bases between. The V gene's germline CDR1 is SGDLS and CDR2 YYNGEE. This CDR3 comprises 15 residues. This CDR3 is CASGRGGAQYNEQFF. In nucleotides, the CDR3 is TGTGCCAGCGGACGTGGAGGGGCGCAGTACAATGAGCAGTTCTTC.

This clone was seen ten or more times. The chain carries TRBV7-9 and TRBJ2-7, with D uncertain. This CDR3 is 11 amino acids long. Germline V gene data show CDR1 as SEHNR and CDR2 as FQNEAQ (reference sequence). V was trimmed by 6 bases and J by 4 bases, leaving 7 bases between them. The CDR3 sequence is CASSHTYEQYF. In DNA, the CDR3 is TGTGCCAGCAGTCACACGTACGAGCAGTACTTC.

The chain is built from TRBV27 and TRBJ2-3; D is unclear. CDR1 and CDR2 from the germline V gene are MNHEY and SMNVEV (reference sequence). The ends were cut back, 8 bases at V and 4 bases at J, with 13 bases in the middle. The CDR3 consists of 13 residues. The CDR3 DNA sequence: TGTGCCAGCCTCCCGCCGACGGCAGATACGCAGTATTTT. It translates to CASLPPTADTQYF.

The chain links TRBV29-1 to TRBJ2-7; possibly TRBD2 for D (6 bases). The germline V and J ends were trimmed by 6 bases and 4 bases, with 16 bases remaining between them. This CDR3 is built from 13 residues. The germline CDR1 and CDR2 sequences are SQVTM and ANQGSEA. The CDR3, as DNA: TGCAGCGTAAGACTAGAATTAGGGTACGAGCAGTACTTC. Its translation is CSVRLELGYEQYF.

This chain joins TRBV5-6 and TRBJ1-3; no clear D. V shed 0 bases and J shed 0 bases, with 7 bases lying between them. This CDR3 region has 15 residues. CDR1 and CDR2 (germline): SGHDT, YYEEEE. CDR3 region: CASSLGGNSGNTIYF. In nucleotides, the CDR3 is TGTGCCAGCAGCTTGGGAGGGAACTCTGGAAACACCATATATTTT. Drawing the rest from reference TRBV5-6 and TRBJ1-3, the complete variable domain is DAGVTQSPTHLIKTRGQQVTLRCSPKSGHDTVSWYQQALGQGPQFIFQYYEEEERQRGNFPDRFSGHQFPNYSSELNVNALLLGDSALYLCASSLGGNSGNTIYFGEGSWLTVV.

The V call is TRBV28, the J call TRBJ2-7; no definite D call. CDR1 MDHEN and CDR2 SYDVKM come from the germline V gene. The V end lost 4 bases, the J end lost 1 base, and 5 bases lay between the germline ends. The CDR3 sequence is 12 residues long. CDR3 in amino acids: CASSYLSYEQYF. As DNA, the CDR3 is TGTGCCAGCAGTTATCTGTCCTACGAGCAGTACTTC. Based on the CDR3 plus reference TRBV28 and TRBJ2-7, the full variable domain is DVKVTQSSRYLVKRTGEKVFLECVQDMDHENMFWYRQDPGLGLRLIYFSYDVKMKEKGDIPEGYSVSREKKERFSLILESASTNQTSMYLCASSYLSYEQYFGPGTRLTVT.

The V gene is TRBV5-1, the J gene TRBJ2-7, with 10 bases identical to TRBD2. The germline gives CDR1 SGHRS, CDR2 YFSETQ. Losses at the gene ends were 7 bases for V and 0 bases for J; bases not matched to a gene: 7. The CDR3 consists of 15 residues. The DNA of the CDR3 is TGCGCCAGCCGTACCCTAGCGGGAGACTCCTACGAGCAGTACTTC. Translated: CASRTLAGDSYEQYF.

A word on this clone: The junction does not match germline at one end; this may be a read error. The genes are TRBV7-7 and TRBJ2-1, with 10 bases identical to TRBD2. This CDR3 spans 15 amino acids. Germline V gives CDR1 SSHAT, CDR2 FNYEAQ (reference sequence). The CDR3 is CASSRTSGAYNEQFF. In nucleotides, the CDR3 is TGTGCTAGCAGCCGGACTAGCGGCGCCTACAATGAGCAGTTCTTC.

This chain joins TRBV19 and TRBJ2-5, with a tentative D call TRBD2 (5 bases). Germline V CDR1 and CDR2: LNHDA, SQIVND (reference sequence). V lost 1 base, J lost 5 bases, and 17 bases lay in between. This CDR3 spans 16 amino acids. The CDR3 region is CASSIGAVRFLETQYF. CDR3 DNA: TGTGCCAGTAGTATAGGAGCGGTTCGGTTTCTGGAGACCCAGTACTTC.

This clone was counted only a few times. The chain links TRBV18 to TRBJ2-7; 9 bases fit TRBD1. Looked up from germline, CDR1 is KGHSH and CDR2 is LQKENI. Trimming cost V 2 bases and J 2 bases; bases outside gene matches: 13. The CDR3 loop spans 18 amino acids. The CDR3 sequence: CASSPIENRDRATYEQYF. Here the CDR3 DNA reads TGTGCCAGCTCACCAATTGAAAACCGGGACAGGGCAACCTACGAGCAGTACTTC.

This chain uses TRBV7-8 with TRBJ2-7, with D maybe TRBD2 (5 bases). Looked up from germline, CDR1 is SGHVS and CDR2 is FQNEAQ. CDR3 size: 15 residues. V was cut by 5 bases and J by 5 bases, with 19 bases left in between. CDR3 residues: CASSPDPAVIDEQYF. The CDR3, as DNA: TGTGCCAGCAGCCCCGACCCAGCGGTGATCGACGAGCAGTACTTC. Drawing the rest from reference TRBV7-8 and TRBJ2-7, the complete variable domain is GAGVSQSPRYKVAKRGQDVALRCDPISGHVSLFWYQQALGQGPEFLTYFQNEAQLDKSGLPSDRFFAERPEGSVSTLKIQRTQQEDSAVYLCASSPDPAVIDEQYFGPGTRLTVT.

DNA for the CDR3: TGTGCCAGCAGCGTAGGTGGTAGCGGTCCTCTCTACGAGCAGTACTTC. This translates into CASSVGGSGPLYEQYF. The chain links TRBV9 to TRBJ2-7; the D gene is possibly TRBD2 (6 bases). Germline V gives CDR1 SGDLS, CDR2 YYNGEE. Trimming removed 0 bases from V and 3 bases from J, with 16 bases in between. The CDR3 spans 16 residues.

The J gene is TRBJ2-1, the V gene TRBV7-9, with D unresolved. Trimming took off 1 base at V and 8 bases at J, with 12 bases between the two ends. The CDR3 spans 14 residues. The germline V gene has CDR1 SEHNR and CDR2 FQNEAQ (reference sequence). CDR3: CASSLDVSLDEQFF. The DNA of the CDR3 is TGTGCCAGCAGCTTAGATGTGTCCCTGGATGAGCAGTTCTTC.

This chain joins TRBV7-9 and TRBJ2-3; the match to TRBD2 covers 8 bases. Germline V gene lookup returns CDR1 SEHNR and CDR2 FQNEAQ (reference sequence). V lost 1 base and J lost 6; bases outside the gene matches: 6. The CDR3 loop spans 15 amino acids. This chain's CDR3 is CASSLVTGTSDTQYF. Written as DNA, the CDR3 is TGTGCCAGCAGCTTAGTAACCGGGACTAGTGATACGCAGTATTTT. Together with reference TRBV7-9 and TRBJ2-3, the CDR3 gives the full variable domain: DTGVSQNPRHKITKRGQNVTFRCDPISEHNRLYWYRQTLGQGPEFLTYFQNEAQLEKSRLLSDRFSAERPKGSFSTLEIQRTEQGDSAMYLCASSLVTGTSDTQYFGPGTRLTVL.

This clone was picked up many times. V and J are TRBV29-1 and TRBJ1-5; D is ambiguous. Germline loops: CDR1 SQVTM, CDR2 ANQGSEA. V was pared by 6 bases and J by 3 bases, with 12 bases between. CDR3 size: 13 residues. The CDR3 DNA reads as TGCAGCGTACGTGACAATCACAATCAGCCCCAGCATTTT. It specifies CSVRDNHNQPQHF. Full variable domain (rest looked up from reference TRBV29-1 and TRBJ1-5): SAVISQKPSRDICQRGTSLTIQCQVDSQVTMMFWYRQQPGQSLTLIATANQGSEATYESGFVIDKFPISRPNLTFSTLTVSNMSPEDSSIYLCSVRDNHNQPQHFGDGTRLSIL.